This T cell receptor (beta chain) is drawn from a study of shared clonotypes between healthy human individuals. In the study overall: Each donor had three CD4 naive, three CD4 memory, two CD8 naive and one CD8 memory plate. Study findings and constraints: Sorted-subset sequencing, rarefaction showed, was incomplete despite large depth.

The repertoire was sequenced with immunoSEQ multiplex PCR; TCRdb's copy has only in-frame clones and lacks some. Here the sample spans roughly 2,000,000 clones, approximately 94% being singletons. The CDR3 loop spans 14 amino acids. V was shortened by 4 bases and J by 8 bases, with 15 bases between the two germline ends. Germline CDR1 SGHNT, CDR2 YYREEE (reference sequence). This clone appeared a single time. Its antigen remains unknown. The naive CD8 population came from CD45RO-negative cells selected for CCR7, without terminally differentiated effector memory CD45RA+ cells. The sequenced sample was naive CD8+ T cells sorted from blood. The V call is TRBV5-4, the J call TRBJ2-2; tentatively, D is TRBD2 (6 bases). This receptor was obtained from a man younger than 30 in good health. For the CDR3, the DNA is TGTGCCAGCAGCCGGGGACTCACCGAAGGGGAGCTGTTTTTT. Protein sequence: CASSRGLTEGELFF.